Each of the 13 T cell receptor beta chains below was sequenced from the same sample in a study of T cells after yellow fever vaccination. TCRdb processed the 5' RACE reads anew with MiXCR; each CDR3 protein has one entry. This table holds fewer than 650,000 distinct CDR3 sequences, around a fifth found once. Sequencing was performed on PBMCs, taken around 3 weeks after the first yellow fever vaccination. These receptors were collected from a man aged 18 to 29 who received the YFV17D yellow fever vaccine.

The chain uses TRBV5-6 and TRBJ2-1; TRBD1 matches 9 bases. Germline assignment: CDR1 SGHDT and CDR2 YYEEEE. The CDR3 runs to 16 residues. V dropped 1 base and J dropped 9; count of bases not matched to a gene: 11. CDR3 amino acids: CASSLSDRGFYGEQFF. CDR3 DNA sequence: TGTGCCAGCAGCTTGTCAGACAGGGGGTTTTATGGTGAGCAGTTCTTC.

This clonotype has more than one count but fewer than ten. This sequence joins TRBV5-4 and TRBJ1-1, with D maybe TRBD1 (5 bases). The CDR3 runs to 14 residues. The V end was cut by 3 bases, the J end by 3 bases, with 12 bases between. In germline, CDR1 is SGHNT, CDR2 YYREEE (reference sequence). The CDR3 spells CASSSWGGYTEAFF. The CDR3 bases are TGTGCCAGCAGCTCTTGGGGGGGATACACTGAAGCTTTCTTT.

This sequence joins TRBV5-1 and TRBJ2-1; 9 bases map to TRBD2. Unmatched junction bases numbered 8, after V lost 6 bases and J lost 7 bases. Germline V gene lookup returns CDR1 SGHRS and CDR2 YFSETQ. CDR3 length: 14 residues. The DNA for the CDR3 is TGCGCCAGCAAAGCGAATAGCGGGGGAAATGAGCAGTTCTTC. Amino acid sequence: CASKANSGGNEQFF.

This clonotype was seen a few times. The CDR3 region has the DNA TGTGCCAGCAGCTTAGGATTCATCAGGGCCACTGAAGCTTTCTTT. It is translated as CASSLGFIRATEAFF. This chain connects TRBV7-2 to TRBJ1-1; D is possibly TRBD1 (5 bases). Germline V gene lookup returns CDR1 SGHTA and CDR2 FQGNSA. The V and J ends lost 1 base and 4 bases respectively, with 13 bases between them. The CDR3 extends over 15 amino acids.

This clonotype has only a few counts. The chain carries TRBV7-2 and TRBJ2-7; D possibly uses TRBD1 or TRBD2 (6 bases each). Germline lookup yields CDR1 SGHTA and CDR2 FQGNSA. The germline V and J ends were trimmed by 4 bases and 6 bases, with 19 bases remaining between them. The CDR3 covers 15 residues. In nucleotides, the CDR3 is TGTGCCAGCAGCTACATACCGGGGGCCCCTTTCGAGCAGTACTTC. This codes for CASSYIPGAPFEQYF.

This chain uses TRBV29-1 with TRBJ2-1; no firm D call. The CDR3 is made up of 12 amino acids. With 5 bases removed from V and 4 bases from J, the gap between germline ends came to 9 bases. Germline loops: CDR1 SQVTM, CDR2 ANQGSEA. DNA for the CDR3: TGCAGCGTTTACCGAAATTACAATGAGCAGTTCTTC. Translation: CSVYRNYNEQFF.

This clonotype was observed a handful of times. CDR3 nucleotide sequence: TGTGCCATCAGAGACTCGCCGTGGCAGGGTGGGGGCTACACCTTC. It translates to CAIRDSPWQGGGYTF. The V and J genes are TRBV10-3 and TRBJ1-2; D possibly corresponds to TRBD1 (5 bases). V lost 6 bases and J lost 8, with 22 bases in between. Germline-derived CDR1 and CDR2 are ENHRY and SYGVKD. The CDR3 contains 15 residues.

This clonotype was seen a few times. J is TRBJ1-2 and V is TRBV7-9; weak D call: TRBD1 (6 bases). CDR1 and CDR2 (germline): SEHNR, FQNEAQ (reference sequence). The CDR3 runs to 15 residues. Trimming pared 5 bases from V and 0 bases from J, leaving 13 bases between. The CDR3 bases are TGTGCCAGCAGCACCTCAGGACAGTCTAACTATGGCTACACCTTC. Its protein product is CASSTSGQSNYGYTF.

Only a few counts were recorded for this clonotype. The gene calls are TRBV7-2 and TRBJ2-1; TRBD2 might be the D (6 bases). This CDR3 has 16 amino acids. Germline V CDR1 and CDR2: SGHTA, FQGNSA. Trimming pared 4 bases from V and 4 bases from J, leaving 17 bases between. CDR3 coding DNA: TGTGCCAGCAGCTCATGGACTACCTCGGGGTACAATGAGCAGTTCTTC. The encoded protein is CASSSWTTSGYNEQFF.

This chain uses TRBV5-6 with TRBJ1-2; D unclear. V lost 3 bases and J 8 bases, leaving 11 bases between the germline ends. CDR1 SGHDT and CDR2 YYEEEE come from the germline V gene. The CDR3 totals 12 residues. CDR3 in DNA: TGTGCCAGCAGCTACGATTATGGGGGCTACACCTTC. Its protein is CASSYDYGGYTF.

The rearrangement uses TRBV6-2 or TRBV6-3 and TRBJ2-7; 11 bases map to TRBD1. The germline V gene encodes CDR1 MNHEY and CDR2 SVGEGT. The length of the CDR3 is 16 residues. V shed 4 bases, J shed 5 bases, and the junction held 10 bases outside the gene matches. CDR3 protein: CASSSSRDRGIDEQYV. DNA for the CDR3: TGTGCCAGCAGTTCGTCCCGGGACAGGGGGATTGACGAGCAGTACGTC.

The sample holds a few counts of this clonotype. The V call is TRBV10-3, the J call TRBJ2-3, with D unresolved. Germline CDR1 is ENHRY and CDR2 is SYGVKD. This CDR3 has 13 residues. Trimming shortened V by 1 base and J by 6 bases, and 8 bases separated the two germline ends. CDR3 protein: CAISEWQVDTQYF. CDR3 nucleotide sequence: TGTGCCATCAGTGAGTGGCAGGTGGATACGCAGTATTTT.

The V gene is TRBV29-1, the J gene TRBJ1-1; D perhaps matches TRBD1 (5 bases). CDR1 is SQVTM, CDR2 ANQGSEA, per germline. CDR3 size: 11 residues. V was pared by 6 bases and J by 10 bases, with 15 bases between. The CDR3 bases are TGCAGCGTCGGGGGTGATGGATCAGCTTTCTTT. Amino acid sequence: CSVGGDGSAFF.